This passage covers 11 T cell receptor beta chains from one sample sequenced in a study of cytomegalovirus exposure and HLA in healthy donors. PCR employed 60 Vbeta and 13 Jbeta primers. Profiling relied on immunoSEQ multiplex PCR, and the TCRdb table lists in-frame clones only, not all of them. The sample carries fewer than 250,000 clones, approximately 80% recorded once. The sequenced sample consisted of PBMCs. Receptor source: a woman in her 50s in good health and CMV-seropositive.

Regarding this clone: At one boundary the junction diverges from the germline segment, which might be a read error. The V gene is TRBV7-9, the J gene TRBJ2-7; 7 bases map to TRBD2. In germline, CDR1 is SEHNR, CDR2 FQNEAQ (reference sequence). The CDR3 covers 18 residues. This CDR3 reads CSSSLGLGEVGTNYEQYF. DNA for the CDR3: TGTTCCAGCAGCTTGGGATTAGGTGAAGTGGGGACTAACTACGAGCAGTACTTC.

This clone was recorded only once. This chain joins TRBV6-1 and TRBJ2-5, with 8 bases lining up with TRBD2. The CDR3 spans 18 residues. Germline V lookup: CDR1 MNHNS, CDR2 SASEGT. Germline trimming cut 3 bases from V and 5 bases from J; bases unmatched to any gene: 17. This CDR3 is CASSEELAAIYHEETQYF. CDR3 sequence (DNA): TGTGCCAGCAGTGAGGAACTAGCGGCAATCTACCATGAGGAGACCCAGTACTTC.

This clone was recorded only once. The chain combines TRBV10-3 with TRBJ1-3; TRBD1 is a possible D gene (6 bases). There are 15 residues in the CDR3. V lost 5 bases and J 0 bases, leaving 11 bases between the germline ends. Germline CDR1 reads ENHRY; CDR2 reads SYGVKD. For the CDR3, the DNA is TGTGCCATCAGTATAGGACAGAACTCTGGAAACACCATATATTTT. This translates into CAISIGQNSGNTIYF.

The chain carries TRBV2 and TRBJ2-5; TRBD2 matches at 11 bases. Germline CDR1 SNHLY, CDR2 FYNNEI. The CDR3 has 16 amino acids. J gave up 4 bases and V 4 bases, and 8 bases lay outside the gene matches. CDR3 DNA sequence: TGTGCCAGCAGTGGCCTAGCGGGGGGAATGGGAGAGACCCAGTACTTC. The encoded protein is CASSGLAGGMGETQYF. Based on the CDR3 plus reference TRBV2 and TRBJ2-5, the full variable domain is EPEVTQTPSHQVTQMGQEVILRCVPISNHLYFYWYRQILGQKVEFLVSFYNNEISEKSEIFDDQFSVERPDGSNFTLKIRSTKLEDSAMYFCASSGLAGGMGETQYFGPGTRLLVL.

The chain links TRBV5-1 to TRBJ1-6; 7 bases align to TRBD1. The CDR3 loop spans 15 amino acids. Per germline, CDR1 SGHRS and CDR2 YFSETQ. J was trimmed by 5 bases and V by 2 bases; bases with no gene match: 4. CDR3 amino acids: CASSLPGTDNSPLHF. DNA of the CDR3: TGCGCCAGCAGCTTACCCGGGACAGATAATTCACCCCTCCACTTT.

The chain has TRBV5-1 and TRBJ1-2, with D unresolved. The germline gives CDR1 SGHRS, CDR2 YFSETQ. The CDR3 sequence is 13 residues long. Trimming pared 0 bases from V and 7 bases from J, leaving 10 bases between. CDR3 in DNA: TGCGCCAGCAGCTTGGTTACCCGGAGTGGCTACACCTTC. Translated: CASSLVTRSGYTF.

The chain joins TRBV7-2 to TRBJ2-7; D remains unclear. Germline assignment: CDR1 SGHTA and CDR2 FQGNSA. The CDR3 sequence is 14 residues long. V was pared by 5 bases and J by 0 bases, with 11 bases between. The DNA for the CDR3 is TGTGCCAGCAGCAATATGGGCTACTCCTACGAGCAGTACTTC. Translation gives CASSNMGYSYEQYF.

The V gene is TRBV5-1, the J gene TRBJ1-2; D possibly corresponds to TRBD1 (6 bases). Per germline, CDR1 SGHRS and CDR2 YFSETQ. This CDR3 comprises 12 residues. V lost 4 bases, J lost 6 bases, and 10 bases lay in between. CDR3 sequence (DNA): TGCGCCAGCAGCCGGGACAACGATGGCTACACCTTC. It translates to CASSRDNDGYTF.

In its sample, this clone was seen a few times. The chain is built from TRBV2 and TRBJ1-1; tentative D call: TRBD1 (5 bases). CDR3 length: 15 amino acids. CDR1 and CDR2 from the germline V gene are SNHLY and FYNNEI. Between the trimmed V and J ends, which lost 6 bases and 1 base, there was a span of 15 bases. This CDR3 reads CASRGLHGKNTEAFF. The DNA for the CDR3 is TGTGCCAGCAGGGGACTTCACGGGAAGAACACTGAAGCTTTCTTT.

The rearrangement links TRBV7-9 to TRBJ2-5, with TRBD2 matching over 9 bases. V gave up 5 bases and J gave up 2 bases; unmatched junction bases: 18. The CDR3 is 19 amino acids. Per germline, CDR1 SEHNR and CDR2 FQNEAQ (reference sequence). The CDR3: CASSLAEDWRGGRQETQYF. CDR3 DNA sequence: TGTGCCAGCAGCCTCGCCGAGGATTGGCGGGGGGGTCGTCAAGAGACCCAGTACTTC.

The chain joins TRBV5-4 to TRBJ2-5; D might be TRBD1 (6 bases). The end of the DNA is better explained by TRBJ2-7, so the J call may be wrong. The germline CDR1 and CDR2 sequences are SGHNT and YYREEE (reference sequence). The CDR3 runs to 15 residues. CDR3 DNA sequence: TGTGCCAGCAGCGAACTACAGGGTAGGACCTACGAGCAGTACTTC. It codes for CASSELQGRTYEQYF.